The entry below gives a single T cell receptor (beta chain) sequence along with its context. Its antigen remains unidentified. No much larger clone is present one base from it, and per-base qualities are unavailable. According to the germline V gene (reference sequence), CDR1 reads GTSNPN and CDR2 reads SVGIG. Its CDR3 holds 14 amino acids, cysteine through phenylalanine. The DNA shown is the 42-base CDR3, in frame from base 1. V and J are trimmed by 2 bases and 5 bases, and the gene matches miss 4 bases of the junction. The library was built by means of the immunoSEQ multiplex PCR assay. RNA was extracted from all samples and reverse transcribed into cDNA as template for TCR sequencing. SuperScript III was used for first-strand cDNA synthesis, primed with a 2:1 mix of oligo-dT and random hexamers. Amplification bias was assessed with a synthetic immune receptor repertoire, and residual bias was removed computationally. Turning to the authors' computational methods: Raw reads were preprocessed to remove errors, and CDR3 was defined according to IMGT conventions as the region from the conserved cysteine to phenylalanine. Clonality was computed by normalizing Shannon entropy by log2 of the number of productive unique TCRs and subtracting the result from 1. CD4 or CD8 identity of scalp clones was inferred by cross-referencing scalp TCRbeta sequences with sorted blood CD4 and CD8 repertoires. This immuneACCESS table, as held by TCRdb, lists in-frame sequences with V and J called but not all clones. Of the missing ones, under half trace to an unresolved V gene in checked studies; the others have no known cause. V and J calls plus clone size are reproduced from that table; the DNA served to infer D and trimming. Here the sample has some 110,000 clones; 35% to 40% occur a single time. The ten largest make up 2.5% to 3.5% of the sample.

From alopecia areata patients, peripheral blood was collected along with lesional scalp punch biopsies. PBMCs were separated by density centrifugation and stained for CD3, CD4 and CD8, after which CD4+ and CD8+ T cells were sorted on a FACSAria. This record comes from a study of CD8+ T cells in alopecia areata (dated by TCRdb to the late 2010s). The study in broad terms: Treated patients were enrolled in an open-label pilot trial of oral tofacitinib, 5 to 10 mg twice daily, for moderate-to-severe alopecia areata. Patients on tofacitinib were biopsied at baseline and after 4 and 24 weeks of treatment, and several of the patients also had a later scalp biopsy. immunoSEQ multiplex PCR using 35 Vbeta forward primers and 13 Jbeta reverse primers was used to amplify TCRbeta CDR3 regions. RNA was obtained with the PAXgene miRNA kit for fixed scalp, the miRNeasy kit for PBMCs, and the RNeasy kit for mouse skin. Tofacitinib was given for 6 to 18 months, followed by 6 months of follow-up off drug to assess delayed response and recurrence. To study T cell clonal expansion in alopecia areata, the researchers applied high-throughput TCRbeta sequencing to both the C3H/HeJ mouse model and human patients. Scalp tissue and sorted CD4+ and CD8+ peripheral blood T cells from patchy and totalis/universalis alopecia areata patients and from healthy controls were covered by human TCRbeta sequencing. Scalp clonality was compared among normal scalp (n=4), patchy alopecia areata scalp (n=8), and alopecia totalis/universalis scalp (n=8). Summary of the overall study and its limitations: Shared TCR sequences between patients were less evident than in mice, which may be partly attributable to HLA diversity in the patient population. Unlike mouse skin, which is dominated by gammadelta T cells, normal human skin has resident alphabeta T cells that are also sequenced, and this complicates analysis of the scalp TCR repertoire. Compared with normal scalp, lesional scalp had higher clonality and more expanded CD8+ clones, particularly in alopecia totalis/universalis, a pattern that suggests antigenic drive.

The V and J segments used are TRBV30 and TRBJ1-5; 9 of the junction bases match TRBD1. Sequencing was performed on CD4+ T cells sorted from blood. This TCR was sampled from a human donor with alopecia areata. This receptor has the CDR3 CAWSLDRGHQPQHF. Read as DNA, the sequence is TGTGCCTGGAGTCTGGACAGGGGACATCAGCCCCAGCATTTT. Full variable domain (CDR3 extended with the reference TRBV30 and TRBJ1-5 proteins): SQTIHQWPATLVQPVGSPLSLECTVEGTSNPNLYWYRQAAGRGLQLLFYSVGIGQISSEVPQNLSASRPQDRQFILSSKKLLLSDSGFYLCAWSLDRGHQPQHFGDGTRLSIL.